This passage covers 21 T cell receptor beta chains from one sample sequenced in a study of T-cell reconstitution after alpha-beta-depleted transplantation in children. Using unique molecular identifiers, the investigators prepared the TCRbeta library. TCRdb re-derived calls from the PCR reads in MiXCR, one entry per CDR3 protein. The table records 490,000 or so distinct CDR3 sequences, about 10% of them present only once. The specimen comprised PBMCs, sampled before TCRalphabeta/CD19-depleted stem cell transplant. The receptor set was obtained from a child aged 2 to 9 with inherited bone marrow failure, due to receive a stem cell transplant.

The J gene is TRBJ1-1, the V gene TRBV14; 7 nucleotides agree with TRBD1. The CDR3 contains 15 residues. The V gene's germline CDR1 is SGHDN and CDR2 FVKESK. J gave up 4 bases and V 0 bases, and 5 bases lay outside the gene matches. The CDR3: CASSQDFTGATEAFF. CDR3 DNA: TGTGCCAGCAGCCAAGATTTTACAGGGGCCACTGAAGCTTTCTTT. The variable domain in full, with the rest retrieved from reference TRBV14 and TRBJ1-1, is EAGVTQFPSHSVIEKGQTVTLRCDPISGHDNLYWYRRVMGKEIKFLLHFVKESKQDESGMPNNRFLAERTGGTYSTLKVQPAELEDSGVYFCASSQDFTGATEAFFGQGTRLTVV.

The rearrangement joins TRBV19 to TRBJ2-1, with D possibly TRBD2 on 7 matching bases. Trimming stripped 9 bases from V and 8 bases from J, with 20 bases between. The CDR3 sequence is 14 residues long. CDR1 is LNHDA, CDR2 SQIVND, per germline (reference sequence). CDR3 nucleotide sequence: TGTGCCAGCCGGAGGGAGGGGGTTTTCGATGAGCAGTTCTTC. Its protein product is CASRREGVFDEQFF.

The chain carries TRBV30 and TRBJ2-1, with unresolved D. Trimming removed 1 base at V and 7 bases at J, with 11 bases between. Germline V lookup: CDR1 GTSNPN, CDR2 SVGIG (reference sequence). The CDR3 sequence is 13 residues long. The CDR3 protein is CAWSETEWNEQFF. The CDR3 DNA reads as TGTGCCTGGAGTGAGACGGAATGGAATGAGCAGTTCTTC.

This clonotype came up a few times. This chain connects TRBV4-3 to TRBJ2-7, with 10 bases identical to TRBD2. With 0 bases clipped from V and 3 bases from J, the junction kept 2 bases outside the gene matches. CDR3 length equals 15 residues. Germline CDR1 and CDR2: LGHNA and YSLEER. CDR3 amino acids: CASSQETSGFYEQYF. CDR3 in DNA: TGCGCCAGCAGCCAAGAGACTAGCGGGTTCTACGAGCAGTACTTC.

Points on this clonotype: One base away lies a much larger clone, so this may be a sequencing read error. The chain links TRBV7-8 to TRBJ2-7; 7 nucleotides agree with TRBD1. The trim removed 5 bases at V and 1 base at J, leaving 8 bases unmatched. This CDR3 region has 15 residues. In germline, CDR1 is SGHVS, CDR2 FQNEAQ. CDR3 in DNA: TGTGCCAGCAGCGTACAGGGGTTCAGGTCCTACGAGCAGTACTTC. It codes for CASSVQGFRSYEQYF.

In the case of this clonotype: A read error may be the cause here, since a much bigger clone is one base away. CDR3 amino acids: CASSQDLASYNGQFF. CDR3 DNA sequence: TGCGCCAGCAGCCAAGATCTGGCTAGCTACAATGGGCAGTTCTTC. This chain uses TRBV4-3 with TRBJ2-1; D is possibly TRBD2 (5 bases). Germline-derived CDR1 and CDR2 are LGHNA and YSLEER. CDR3 size: 15 residues.

Ten or more counts support this clonotype. The chain joins TRBV12-3 or TRBV12-4 to TRBJ2-7, with a weak D call TRBD2 (5 bases). The CDR3 has 12 amino acids. Trimming took 2 bases from V and 7 from J, leaving 9 bases between them. In DNA form, the CDR3 reads TGTGCCAGCAGTTTAATTCGAGGGGAGCAGTACTTC. It yields the protein CASSLIRGEQYF.

This clonotype was picked up many times. V gene TRBV27 combines with J gene TRBJ2-1, with 7 bases matching TRBD1. CDR3 size: 12 residues. Germline V gene sequence: CDR1 MNHEY, CDR2 SMNVEV (reference sequence). The J segment lost 10 bases and the V segment lost 4 bases, leaving 4 bases of the junction unmatched. CDR3 protein: CASSSQGTEQFF. CDR3 coding DNA: TGTGCCAGCAGTTCACAGGGGACGGAGCAGTTCTTC.

This clonotype was seen ten or more times. V is TRBV29-1 and J is TRBJ2-3; D gene ambiguous. Deletions cut 1 base from V and 8 bases from J, with 10 bases between. Germline V gene lookup returns CDR1 SQVTM and CDR2 ANQGSEA. The CDR3 sequence is 12 residues long. The CDR3 DNA follows: TGCAGCGTTGAAGGGATTCGAGGTACGCAGTATTTT. Translating gives CSVEGIRGTQYF.

This clonotype was detected ten times or more. The V call is TRBV4-3, the J call TRBJ2-7; D perhaps matches TRBD1 (6 bases). The CDR3 is 15 amino acids. V was pared by 1 base and J by 3 bases, with 13 bases between. The germline V gene has CDR1 LGHNA and CDR2 YSLEER. Here the CDR3 reads CASSQVTGPNYEQYF. DNA for the CDR3: TGCGCCAGCAGCCAAGTCACAGGGCCTAACTACGAGCAGTACTTC.

This clonotype showed up just a few times. J is TRBJ2-1 and V is TRBV29-1, with unresolved D. The CDR3 extends over 12 amino acids. The germline V gene has CDR1 SQVTM and CDR2 ANQGSEA. Between the trimmed V and J ends, which lost 3 bases and 3 bases, there was a span of 6 bases. CDR3 nucleotide sequence: TGCAGCGTTGATTTCCGCTACAATGAGCAGTTCTTC. Translated: CSVDFRYNEQFF.

At least ten counts were recorded for this clonotype. The chain is built from TRBV6-2 or TRBV6-3 and TRBJ2-7; 9 bases line up with TRBD1. This CDR3 contains 17 residues. Germline assignment: CDR1 MNHEY and CDR2 SVGEGT. Trimming removed 2 bases from V and 4 bases from J; junction bases left unmatched: 12. The CDR3 loop is CASSYPRDRDDSYEQYF. CDR3 in DNA: TGTGCCAGCAGTTACCCTCGGGACAGGGATGACTCGTACGAGCAGTACTTC.

This clonotype showed up just once. The chain links TRBV3-1 to TRBJ2-2; D is perhaps TRBD2 (6 bases). In germline, CDR1 is LGHDT, CDR2 YNNKEL (reference sequence). CDR3 length equals 15 residues. The V gene lost 1 base and the J gene lost 5 bases, with 11 bases spanning the gap. The CDR3 DNA sequence: TGTGCCAGCAGCCAAGTTACTAGCTCAACCGGGGAGCTGTTTTTT. This codes for CASSQVTSSTGELFF.

This clonotype was counted many times. V is TRBV20-1 and J is TRBJ2-1; the D is unclear. The CDR3 extends over 10 amino acids. Germline values: CDR1 DFQATT, CDR2 SNEGSKA (reference sequence). V was shortened by 4 bases and J by 7 bases, with 5 bases between the two germline ends. The CDR3 protein is CSANKNEQFF. The CDR3 DNA follows: TGCAGTGCTAATAAGAATGAGCAGTTCTTC.

This clonotype was counted at least ten times. The chain couples TRBV29-1 to TRBJ2-1; 11 bases line up with TRBD2. Trimming removed 3 bases from V and 5 bases from J; junction bases left unmatched: 9. CDR3 size: 16 residues. Germline CDR1 is SQVTM and CDR2 is ANQGSEA. This CDR3 reads CSVDRPGTSGDNEQFF. CDR3 sequence (DNA): TGCAGCGTTGACCGTCCCGGGACTAGCGGCGACAATGAGCAGTTCTTC.

This clonotype occurred many times. The chain couples TRBV20-1 to TRBJ2-1; TRBD2 agrees at 9 bases. The CDR3 runs to 19 residues. Germline CDR1 DFQATT, CDR2 SNEGSKA (reference sequence). Unmatched junction bases numbered 13, after V lost 0 bases and J lost 1 base. CDR3 in amino acids: CSARDRVVSGSISYNEQFF. The CDR3 region has the DNA TGCAGTGCTAGAGATCGTGTGGTTAGCGGGAGTATATCCTACAATGAGCAGTTCTTC.

This clonotype was detected many times. V and J are TRBV5-1 and TRBJ2-7, with TRBD1 identical over 9 bases. CDR1 SGHRS and CDR2 YFSETQ come from the germline V gene. V lost 0 bases to trimming and J lost 7 bases; unmatched junction nucleotides: 11. There are 16 residues in the CDR3. CDR3 region: CASSLETGTGWSEQYF. For the CDR3, the DNA is TGCGCCAGCAGCTTGGAGACCGGGACAGGGTGGAGTGAGCAGTACTTC.

This clonotype showed up many times. This rearrangement joins TRBV7-2 to TRBJ2-7; 7 nucleotides match TRBD1. The germline V gene encodes CDR1 SGHTA and CDR2 FQGNSA. The CDR3 is made up of 14 amino acids. The trim removed 5 bases at V and 7 bases at J, leaving 11 bases unmatched. The CDR3 is CASSRPTGSGEQYF. The CDR3 region has the DNA TGTGCCAGCAGCCGACCGACAGGGTCGGGTGAGCAGTACTTC.

This clonotype appeared many times. The chain recombines TRBV7-9 with TRBJ2-3, with D perhaps being TRBD1 or TRBD2 (5 bases each). The V end was cut by 2 bases, the J end by 1 base, with 10 bases between. Per the germline V gene, CDR1 is SEHNR and CDR2 is FQNEAQ (reference sequence). This CDR3 has 15 amino acids. The CDR3 here is CASSLSLGGTDTQYF. CDR3 sequence (DNA): TGTGCCAGCAGCTTATCTCTGGGGGGCACAGATACGCAGTATTTT.

This clonotype was seen at least ten times. V gene TRBV12-3 or TRBV12-4 combines with J gene TRBJ2-7; the D gene is possibly TRBD2 (5 bases). CDR3 length: 13 amino acids. V was shortened by 3 bases and J by 4 bases, with 10 bases between the two germline ends. CDR3 nucleotides: TGTGCCAGCAGTTTTCGTAGGGAGTACGAGCAGTACTTC. This translates into CASSFRREYEQYF.

This clonotype was observed many times. The rearrangement joins TRBV27 to TRBJ1-1; 9 bases align to TRBD1. V dropped 4 bases and J dropped 2; count of bases not matched to a gene: 5. Germline assignment: CDR1 MNHEY and CDR2 SMNVEV (reference sequence). This CDR3 comprises 15 residues. CDR3 nucleotides: TGTGCCAGCAGTTACGGGACAGGGATTAACACTGAAGCTTTCTTT. This encodes CASSYGTGINTEAFF.